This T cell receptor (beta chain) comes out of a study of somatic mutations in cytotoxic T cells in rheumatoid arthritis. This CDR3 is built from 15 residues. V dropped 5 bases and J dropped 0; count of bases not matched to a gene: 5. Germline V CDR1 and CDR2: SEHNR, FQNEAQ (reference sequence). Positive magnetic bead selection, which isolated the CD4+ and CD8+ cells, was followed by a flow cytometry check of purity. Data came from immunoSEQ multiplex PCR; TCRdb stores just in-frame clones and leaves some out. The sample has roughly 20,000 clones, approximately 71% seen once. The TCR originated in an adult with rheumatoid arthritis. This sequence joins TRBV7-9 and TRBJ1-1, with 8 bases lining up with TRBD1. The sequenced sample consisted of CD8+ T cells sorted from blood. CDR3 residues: CASSIRDRLNTEAFF. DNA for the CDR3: TGTGCCAGCAGCATTAGGGACAGGCTGAACACTGAAGCTTTCTTT.